This T cell receptor beta chain was profiled in a study of prognosis after radiotherapy for stage I lung cancer. Across the whole study: Stage I lung tumors that were newly diagnosed and primary were found in about 14 patients, while a handful of patients had oligometastatic NSCLC after surgical resection of the primary tumor.

Free of prior chemotherapy, radiotherapy and other malignancies, all of the patients were also node-negative on CT and PET/CT. A draw of about 6 milliliters of peripheral blood took place at each of two time points. Two-round multiplex PCR, the amplification method, yielded TCR beta CDR3 from genomic DNA. For every TRBV and TRBJ gene, a specific primer was used in first-round PCR. TCRdb processed the multiplex PCR reads anew with MiXCR; each CDR3 protein has one entry. The sample holds about 15,000 distinct CDR3 sequences, approximately 17% seen once. This clonotype was recorded many times. The CDR3 has 15 residues. Germline lookup yields CDR1 SGHVS and CDR2 FNYEAQ. Trimming at V came to 0 bases and at J to 6 bases, leaving 7 bases not matched to a gene.

This chain uses TRBV7-6 with TRBJ2-7, with TRBD1 identical over 8 bases. The clonotype was recovered from a donor aged 50 or older with non-small cell lung cancer. The specimen was PBMCs, collected before or after stereotactic body radiation therapy (not recorded which). CDR3 residues: CASSLAGQGRGEQYF. The CDR3 nucleotides are TGTGCCAGCAGCTTAGCCGGACAGGGACGTGGCGAGCAGTACTTC.